These T cell receptor beta chains were read from a single sample in a study of T-cell memory formation after mild COVID-19. MiXCR, applied by TCRdb to the 5' RACE reads, yields one record per CDR3 protein. The data contain roughly 80,000 distinct CDR3 sequences, around 14% of them seen just once; the ten biggest clones take up 30% to 35%. Sequences were obtained from PBMCs or a T cell subset sorted from them (not recorded which). Receptors were obtained from an adult woman who had mild COVID-19 (a few samples of this study predate the infection). Cell type and time point are not known. Both conserved end residues are part of each CDR3. Fields, in order: V gene, D gene, clone size, J gene, CDR3 DNA, CDR3 protein. A D gene is named only where the DNA matches it firmly. Size tells how often a clone was seen (once, few, many) or the class of an expanded clone, and some rows leave it out.

v_gene: TRBV12-3/TRBV12-4; d_gene: TRBD2; abundance: few; j_gene: TRBJ2-5; CDR3nt: TGTGCCAGCAGTTTAGCGCTGTTCGGGGGGTATCAGGAGACCCAGTACTTC; CDR3aa: CASSLALFGGYQETQYF
v_gene: TRBV7-9; d_gene: NA; abundance: NA; j_gene: TRBJ2-7; CDR3nt: TGTGCCAGCAGCTTAGCGTATGCGGGGACCGGCTCCGAGCAGTACTTC; CDR3aa: CASSLAYAGTGSEQYF
v_gene: TRBV5-1; d_gene: NA; abundance: NA; j_gene: TRBJ2-7; CDR3nt: TGCGCCAGCAGCGAGCCGGGACATCGAGCCTACGAGCAGTACTTC; CDR3aa: CASSEPGHRAYEQYF
v_gene: TRBV4-1; d_gene: NA; abundance: few; j_gene: TRBJ1-1; CDR3nt: TGCGCCAGCAGCCAACCTCCGGACGGGAACACTGAAGCTTTCTTT; CDR3aa: CASSQPPDGNTEAFF
v_gene: TRBV29-1; d_gene: TRBD2; abundance: few; j_gene: TRBJ2-7; CDR3nt: TGCAGCGTTGAGGGTCGCGGGAGTCTTGGCGAGCAGTACTTC; CDR3aa: CSVEGRGSLGEQYF
v_gene: TRBV20-1; d_gene: TRBD1; abundance: NA; j_gene: TRBJ1-2; CDR3nt: TGCAGTGCTGAAACGTGGGGACAGGGAACGCCGGGCTACACCTTC; CDR3aa: CSAETWGQGTPGYTF
v_gene: TRBV6-5; d_gene: NA; abundance: few; j_gene: TRBJ1-6; CDR3nt: TGTGCCAGCAGTCCACAGGGAAGTAATTCACCCCTCCACTTT; CDR3aa: CASSPQGSNSPLHF
v_gene: TRBV6-4; d_gene: TRBD2; abundance: many; j_gene: TRBJ2-3; CDR3nt: TGTGCCAGCAGTGACTCTAGCGGGGGGGCCGATACGCAGTATTTT; CDR3aa: CASSDSSGGADTQYF
v_gene: TRBV20-1; d_gene: TRBD1; abundance: few; j_gene: TRBJ2-2; CDR3nt: TGCAGTGCTCAGGGGGCGGGACATGCCCGGGAGCTGTTTTTT; CDR3aa: CSAQGAGHARELFF
v_gene: TRBV5-6; d_gene: NA; abundance: NA; j_gene: TRBJ2-7; CDR3nt: TGTGCCAGCAGCTTGACGCTCCTCTCCGAGCAGTACTTC; CDR3aa: CASSLTLLSEQYF
v_gene: TRBV5-6; d_gene: TRBD2; abundance: few; j_gene: TRBJ2-3; CDR3nt: TGTGCCAGCAGCCTCGGGACTAGCGGGAAGGGGGATACGCAGTATTTT; CDR3aa: CASSLGTSGKGDTQYF